This TCR beta chain was profiled in a study of T cell repertoires in cytomegalovirus infection. This CDR3 has 14 amino acids. V was cut by 7 bases and J by 1 base, with 13 bases left in between. Germline values: CDR1 LGHNT, CDR2 FRNRAP. Only one count was recorded for this clonotype. Its specificity is unknown. TCRdb independently ran MiXCR on the reads; one entry per CDR3 protein. The sample holds 100,000 to 150,000 distinct CDR3 sequences, 30% to 40% seen once. The TCR originated in a human donor in good health (CMV status not recorded). Some clones in this sample may be carry-over from other donors' samples. The rearrangement links TRBV12-5 to TRBJ1-1; D not certain. The source was CD8+ T cells from cultured PBMCs, collected from culture after CMV antigen stimulation. The CDR3 bases are TGTGCTAGTGCTCCGGTACAGAGGAACACTGAAGCTTTCTTT. Translated, it gives CASAPVQRNTEAFF.